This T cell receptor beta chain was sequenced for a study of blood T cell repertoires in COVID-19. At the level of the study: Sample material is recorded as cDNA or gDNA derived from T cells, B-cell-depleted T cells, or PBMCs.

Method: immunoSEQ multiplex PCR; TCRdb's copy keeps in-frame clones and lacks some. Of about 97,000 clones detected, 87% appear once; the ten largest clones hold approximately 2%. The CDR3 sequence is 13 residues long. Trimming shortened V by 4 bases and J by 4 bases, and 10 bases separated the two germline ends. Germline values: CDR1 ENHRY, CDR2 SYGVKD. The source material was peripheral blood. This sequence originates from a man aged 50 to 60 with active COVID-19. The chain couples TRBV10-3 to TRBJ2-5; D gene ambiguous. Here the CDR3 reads CAISGSGGETQYF. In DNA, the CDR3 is TGTGCCATCAGTGGGTCCGGTGGAGAGACCCAGTACTTC.